This T cell receptor (beta chain) was identified in a study of T cell repertoires in cytomegalovirus infection. On the study more broadly: It was the public TCR beta signatures that indicated both CMV infection and matching HLA type.

Trimming removed 4 bases from V and 7 bases from J; junction bases left unmatched: 3. The V gene's germline CDR1 is SQVTM and CDR2 ANQGSEA. The CDR3 covers 12 residues. General observations from the study: Cumulated frequencies of public TCR beta families served to identify carriers of CMV plus the relevant HLA. It was HLA-C-restricted CMV-specific TCR beta clonotypes that dominated the response ex vivo.

On this clonotype: What it recognizes is unknown.

One entry per CDR3 protein, called by TCRdb with MiXCR from the reads. This sample has approximately 250,000 distinct CDR3 sequences; approximately 7% occur once, and the top ten carry under 7.5%. This chain connects TRBV29-1 to TRBJ2-1, with 8 bases matching TRBD1. Sample: PBMCs. The TCR comes from a human donor in good health (CMV status not recorded). Some clones in this sample may be carry-over from other donors' samples. As DNA, the CDR3 is TGCAGCGTTGTGACAGGGGAAAATGAGCAGTTCTTC. This translates into CSVVTGENEQFF.